These 8 T cell receptor beta chains came from one sample sequenced in a study of T-cell memory formation after mild COVID-19. Via MiXCR, TCRdb re-called the 5' RACE reads, giving one row per CDR3 protein. This table has some 440,000 distinct CDR3 sequences, around 27% appearing once. The source material was PBMCs or a T cell subset sorted from them (not recorded which). These receptors originate from an adult woman who had mild COVID-19 (a few samples of this study predate the infection). Cell type and time point are not known.

This clonotype occurred a few times. The chain joins TRBV3-1 to TRBJ2-7; tentatively, D is TRBD2 (6 bases). Deletions cut 0 bases from V and 5 bases from J, with 8 bases between. Germline CDR1 LGHDT, CDR2 YNNKEL (reference sequence). This CDR3 is built from 13 residues. CDR3 nucleotide sequence: TGTGCCAGCAGCCAAGATCGGGGGAACGAGCAGTACTTC. Protein product: CASSQDRGNEQYF.

This clonotype showed up just a few times. The chain recombines TRBV4-3 with TRBJ2-3; D is unclear. Trimming stripped 0 bases from V and 4 bases from J, with 8 bases between. Germline loops: CDR1 LGHNA, CDR2 YSLEER. The CDR3 has 14 amino acids. The CDR3 sequence is CASSQDHWPDTQYF. The CDR3 DNA sequence: TGCGCCAGCAGCCAAGATCACTGGCCAGATACGCAGTATTTT.

This clonotype occurred many times. The rearrangement joins TRBV20-1 to TRBJ2-1, with TRBD2 as a possible D gene (6 bases). With 6 bases removed from V and 3 bases from J, the gap between germline ends came to 15 bases. Per germline, CDR1 DFQATT and CDR2 SNEGSKA (reference sequence). This CDR3 contains 14 residues. CDR3: CSATPGLNYNEQFF. The CDR3 nucleotides read TGCAGTGCGACTCCGGGACTGAACTACAATGAGCAGTTCTTC.

This clonotype was found a few times. The chain is built from TRBV10-3 and TRBJ1-3, with unresolved D. The germline V gene has CDR1 ENHRY and CDR2 SYGVKD. The V end lost 4 bases, the J end lost 4 bases, and 17 bases lay between the germline ends. This CDR3 has 16 residues. The CDR3 region is CAISGADSTGGNTIYF. DNA of the CDR3: TGTGCCATCAGTGGGGCGGACTCGACGGGAGGAAACACCATATATTTT.

This clonotype showed up just a few times. This chain joins TRBV14 and TRBJ2-6; D uncertain. CDR3 length equals 16 residues. Germline V gene sequence: CDR1 SGHDN, CDR2 FVKESK. The germline V and J ends were trimmed by 0 bases and 0 bases, with 6 bases remaining between them. The CDR3 sequence: CASSQEEISGANVLTF. The CDR3 DNA sequence: TGTGCCAGCAGCCAAGAGGAGATCTCTGGGGCCAACGTCCTGACTTTC.

There are a few counts of this clonotype. The chain carries TRBV29-1 and TRBJ2-3; 7 bases are a match to TRBD2. Unmatched junction bases numbered 13, after V lost 2 bases and J lost 8 bases. The CDR3 extends over 15 amino acids. The germline V gene has CDR1 SQVTM and CDR2 ANQGSEA. In DNA form, the CDR3 reads TGCAGCGTTGAATCCGGACTAGTTACGGTCGGTACGCAGTATTTT. It specifies CSVESGLVTVGTQYF.

Remarks on this clonotype: The germline gene is not matched at one end of the junction; a read error may be the cause. The chain joins TRBV30 to TRBJ1-2; TRBD1 matches 7 bases. The CDR3 is 15 residues long. Germline lookup yields CDR1 GTSNPN and CDR2 SVGIG (reference sequence). CDR3 region: CAWSATTLRQGGNAF. Written as DNA, the CDR3 is TGTGCCTGGAGTGCTACTACCCTGAGACAGGGAGGGAACGCCTTC.

The chain joins TRBV6-2 or TRBV6-3 to TRBJ2-7; 7 bases are shared with TRBD2. V lost 0 bases and J lost 3; bases outside the gene matches: 5. Germline V lookup: CDR1 MNHEY, CDR2 SVGEGT. This CDR3 contains 15 residues. The CDR3 DNA is TGTGCCAGCAGTTACTCGGCGGGAGCTATCTACGAGCAGTACTTC. It codes for CASSYSAGAIYEQYF.